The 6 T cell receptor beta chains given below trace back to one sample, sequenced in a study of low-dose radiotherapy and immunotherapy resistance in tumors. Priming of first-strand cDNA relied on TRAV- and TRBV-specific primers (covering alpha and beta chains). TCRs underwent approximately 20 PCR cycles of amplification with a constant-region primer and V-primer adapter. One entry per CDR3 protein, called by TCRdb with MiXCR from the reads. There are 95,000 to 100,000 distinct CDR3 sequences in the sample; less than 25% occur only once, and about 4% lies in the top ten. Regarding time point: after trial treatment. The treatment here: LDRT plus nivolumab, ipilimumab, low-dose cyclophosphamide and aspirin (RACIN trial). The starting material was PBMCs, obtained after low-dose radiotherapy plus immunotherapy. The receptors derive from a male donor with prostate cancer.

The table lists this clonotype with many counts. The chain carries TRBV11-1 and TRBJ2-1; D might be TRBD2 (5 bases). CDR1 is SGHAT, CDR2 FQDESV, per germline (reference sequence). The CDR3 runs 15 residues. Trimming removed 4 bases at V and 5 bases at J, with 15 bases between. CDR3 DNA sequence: TGTGCCAGCAGCTCGGAGCGGAAAAAACACAATGAGCAGTTCTTC. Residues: CASSSERKKHNEQFF.

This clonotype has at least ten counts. The CDR3 sequence: CASSFPGTEAFF. For the CDR3, the DNA is TGTGCCAGCAGTTTCCCAGGTACTGAAGCTTTCTTT. This sequence joins TRBV12-3 or TRBV12-4 and TRBJ1-1; D is ambiguous. The V and J ends lost 3 bases and 5 bases respectively, with 7 bases between them. The CDR3 consists of 12 residues.

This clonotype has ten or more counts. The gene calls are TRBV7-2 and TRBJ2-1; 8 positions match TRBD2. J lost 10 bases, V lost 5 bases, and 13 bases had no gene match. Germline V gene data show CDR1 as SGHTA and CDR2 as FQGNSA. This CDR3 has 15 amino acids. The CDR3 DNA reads TGTGCCAGCAGCGGGAGGGTCGGACTAGCCATCGAGCAGTTCTTC. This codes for CASSGRVGLAIEQFF. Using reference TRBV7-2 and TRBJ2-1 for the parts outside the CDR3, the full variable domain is GAGVSQSPSNKVTEKGKDVELRCDPISGHTALYWYRQSLGQGLEFLIYFQGNSAPDKSGLPSDRFSAERTGGSVSTLTIQRTQQEDSAVYLCASSGRVGLAIEQFFGPGTRLTVL.

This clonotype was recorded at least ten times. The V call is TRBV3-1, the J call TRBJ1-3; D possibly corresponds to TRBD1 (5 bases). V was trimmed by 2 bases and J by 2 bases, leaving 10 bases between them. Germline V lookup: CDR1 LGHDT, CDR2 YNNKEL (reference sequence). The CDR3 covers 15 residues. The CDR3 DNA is TGTGCCAGCAGCCAAATGATGGGGCCTGGAAACACCATATATTTT. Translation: CASSQMMGPGNTIYF.

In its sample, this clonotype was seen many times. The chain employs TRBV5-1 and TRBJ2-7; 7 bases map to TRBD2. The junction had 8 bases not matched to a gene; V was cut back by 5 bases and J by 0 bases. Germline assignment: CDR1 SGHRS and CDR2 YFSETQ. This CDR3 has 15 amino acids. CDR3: CASSWSGVSSYEQYF. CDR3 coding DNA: TGCGCCAGCAGTTGGAGCGGGGTTAGCTCCTACGAGCAGTACTTC. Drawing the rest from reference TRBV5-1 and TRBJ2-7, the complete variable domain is KAGVTQTPRYLIKTRGQQVTLSCSPISGHRSVSWYQQTPGQGLQFLFEYFSETQRNKGNFPGRFSGRQFSNSRSEMNVSTLELGDSALYLCASSWSGVSSYEQYFGPGTRLTVT.

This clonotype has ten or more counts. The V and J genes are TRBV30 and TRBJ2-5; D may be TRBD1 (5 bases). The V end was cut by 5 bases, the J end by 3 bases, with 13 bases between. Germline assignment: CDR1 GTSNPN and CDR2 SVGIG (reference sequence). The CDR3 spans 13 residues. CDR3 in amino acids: CAWGEGVEETQYF. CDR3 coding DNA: TGTGCCTGGGGTGAAGGGGTGGAAGAGACCCAGTACTTC.